This T cell receptor beta chain is from a study of vaccination and CD4 T cells after COVID-19. Study-level information: Overlapping spike peptides from SARS-CoV-2, HCoV-NL63, HCoV-OC43 and HCoV-229E served to stimulate the cells.

Regarding this clonotype: Its antigen is still unknown.

Cultured CD4+ T cell DNA was sequenced using the Oncomine TCR Beta short-read assay. DNA came from CD4+ T cells after culture. TCRdb redid the calling of the PCR reads with MiXCR, one entry per CDR3 protein. The sample holds about 9,000 distinct CDR3 sequences; around 64% are singletons and the top ten take around 30%. V lost 4 bases, J lost 3 bases, and 14 bases lay in between. CDR3 size: 15 residues. Germline V gene sequence: CDR1 SGHTA, CDR2 FQGNSA. Indicated treatment: roughly 10-day PBMC culture with coronavirus spike peptide pools or control peptides (ViraFEST assay). For ViraFEST, peptide pools expanded antigen-specific T cells, after which the TCRs were sequenced. Per well, more than 1.5 million PBMCs were cultured in the presence of approximately 10 IU/ml IL-2 and around 10 ug/ml peptide pools.

The chain carries TRBV7-2 and TRBJ2-3; TRBD1 is a possible D gene (6 bases). This receptor was identified in a human donor who had recovered from COVID-19. The sequencing sample was made of CD4+ T cells from blood, cultured in vitro. The CDR3 spells CASSSARRGTDTQYF. The CDR3 nucleotides read TGTGCCAGCAGCTCAGCGAGAAGGGGGACAGATACGCAGTATTTT.